Listed below are T cell receptor beta chains from one sample, sequenced in a study of shared clonotypes between healthy human individuals. The method was immunoSEQ multiplex PCR; TCRdb's version includes in-frame clones alone and lacks a portion of them. The sample lists 800,000 to 950,000 clones, around 96% seen once, with approximately 0.2% in the top ten. Sequencing used naive CD8+ T cells sorted from blood. All receptors come from a man aged 25-45 years in good health. The CDR3 runs from the conserved cysteine through the conserved F or W. The order of the fields is J gene, V gene, clone size, D gene, CDR3 DNA, CDR3 protein. D genes are given only for firm matches. Only some rows state a clone size, as once, few, many or a class for expanded clones.

TRBJ2-2 | TRBV19 | . | . | TGTGCCAGTAGTCTCCCCGCTCTCCACAGGGATACCGGGGAGCTGTTTTTT | CASSLPALHRDTGELFF
TRBJ2-4 | TRBV7-7 | . | TRBD2 | TGTGCTAGCAGCTTCATACTAGCGGGAGGCCCAACCCTAGCCAAAAACATTCAGTACTTC | CASSFILAGGPTLAKNIQYF
TRBJ2-2 | TRBV4-1 | . | TRBD2 | TGCGCCAGCAGCCCCAACGAGGGACTAGCTAACACCGGGGAGCTGTTTTTT | CASSPNEGLANTGELFF
TRBJ2-7 | TRBV6-4 | . | TRBD2 | TGTGCCAGCATCCGACTAGCGGGAGTTCACGAGCAGTACTTC | CASIRLAGVHEQYF
TRBJ2-7 | TRBV28 | . | TRBD2 | TGTGCCAGCAGTTTATATGGGACTAGCGGGGCTAGCTCCTACGAGCAGTACTTC | CASSLYGTSGASSYEQYF
TRBJ1-2 | TRBV5-8 | . | TRBD1 | TGTGCCAGCAGCAAAATGACGACAGGGCAATCCGGGGGCTACACCTTC | CASSKMTTGQSGGYTF
TRBJ2-7 | TRBV30 | . | TRBD1 | TGTGCCTGGAATCCGGGACAGGGGGCTCTCGAGCAGTACTTC | CAWNPGQGALEQYF
TRBJ2-7 | TRBV4-1 | . | TRBD2 | TGCGCCAGCAGCCATTCCGTAGCGGGCTCCTACGAGCAGTACTTC | CASSHSVAGSYEQYF
TRBJ2-1 | TRBV5-5 | once | . | TGTGCCAGCAGCTTAGACTCCGGAAAGCAGTTCTTC | CASSLDSGKQFF
TRBJ2-1 | TRBV7-2 | . | . | TGTGCCAGCAGCTTAAGTGTACGCCATGAGCAGTTCTTC | CASSLSVRHEQFF
TRBJ2-7 | TRBV7-9 | . | . | TGTGCCAGCAGCTTAGCGAGGGGGGAAAGGGCATACGAGCAGTACTTC | CASSLARGERAYEQYF
TRBJ1-2 | TRBV19 | . | . | TGTGCCAGTAGTATAGACCGGACTAACTATGGCTACACCTTC | CASSIDRTNYGYTF
TRBJ1-1 | TRBV28 | . | . | TGTGCCAGCAGTTTAGGAGGAGGCACTGAAGCTTTCTTT | CASSLGGGTEAFF
TRBJ2-1 | TRBV7-6 | . | TRBD2 | TGTGCCAGCAGCTACACGGGACTAGCGGGCGATGAGCAGTTCTTC | CASSYTGLAGDEQFF
TRBJ2-1 | TRBV5-1 | . | TRBD1 | TGCGCCAGCAGCTTGGGGACAGGGGAGTACAATGAGCAGTTCTTC | CASSLGTGEYNEQFF
TRBJ2-7 | TRBV27 | . | TRBD2 | TGTGCCAGTAGGACTAGCGGCTACGAGCAGTACTTC | CASRTSGYEQYF
TRBJ1-3 | TRBV2 | . | . | TGTGCCAGCAGCTTGGGGGATTCTGGAAACACCATATATTTT | CASSLGDSGNTIYF
TRBJ2-7 | TRBV29-1 | . | . | TGCAGCGTTGAGGTGCGGAATAGCGGCTACGAGCAGTACTTC | CSVEVRNSGYEQYF
TRBJ2-1 | TRBV4-1 | . | . | TGCGCCAGCAGCCAAGTCCTGGCGTCCCCAACGGGGCAGTTCTTC | CASSQVLASPTGQFF
TRBJ1-5 | TRBV2 | . | TRBD1 | TGTGCCAGCAGTCGGACAGGATCGAATCAGCCCCAGCATTTT | CASSRTGSNQPQHF
TRBJ2-7 | TRBV5-1 | . | TRBD1 | TGCGCCAGCAGTCCCTCACAGGGGTCTCTCTACGAGCAGTACTTC | CASSPSQGSLYEQYF
TRBJ2-1 | TRBV11-2 | . | TRBD2 | TGTGCCAGCAGCCGTGGGGCTAGCGGGGTCGGCGAGTACAATGAGCAGTTCTTC | CASSRGASGVGEYNEQFF
TRBJ2-7 | TRBV4-1 | . | TRBD2 | TGCGCCAGCAGCCAAGAAGCCGGGACTAGCGGGCTCTCCTACGAGCAGTACTTC | CASSQEAGTSGLSYEQYF
TRBJ1-5 | TRBV6-1 | . | . | TGTGCCAGCAGTGAATGGGGACCCCGTAATCAGCCCCAGCATTTT | CASSEWGPRNQPQHF
TRBJ2-2 | TRBV9 | . | TRBD1 | TGTGCCAGCAGCTCACGGACAGGGGAGTACACCGGGGAGCTGTTTTTT | CASSSRTGEYTGELFF
TRBJ2-2 | TRBV7-8 | . | . | TGTGCCAGCAGCTTAGTGGTGGCAATATTTGCCGGGGAGCTGTTTTTT | CASSLVVAIFAGELFF
TRBJ2-7 | TRBV2 | . | . | TGTGCCAGCAGTGAAAAGGTAGAGGGCTCCTACGAGCAGTACTTC | CASSEKVEGSYEQYF
TRBJ2-1 | TRBV5-6 | . | TRBD2 | TGTGCCAGCAGCCTCAGGACAGGGGCCGGGACTAGCGGACTCTTC | CASSLRTGAGTSGLF
TRBJ1-2 | TRBV27 | . | . | TGTGCCAGCAGGACCTGGGATTCGGGCTATGGCTACACCTTC | CASRTWDSGYGYTF
TRBJ2-2 | TRBV5-1 | . | . | TGCGCCAGCAGCTTTGGACAGAACACCGGGGAGCTGTTTTTT | CASSFGQNTGELFF
TRBJ1-1 | TRBV11-2 | . | TRBD1 | TGTGCCAGCAGCTTATTTGGGACAGGGAGCACTGAAGCTTTCTTT | CASSLFGTGSTEAFF
TRBJ2-7 | TRBV7-9 | . | TRBD2 | TGTGCCAGCAGCCCCCGACTAGCGGGAGATCACTACGAGCAGTACTTC | CASSPRLAGDHYEQYF
TRBJ2-1 | TRBV7-9 | once | TRBD2 | TGTGCCAGCAGCCACCCCCTGTCACCTAGCGGGATCTCCTACAATGAGCAGTTCTTC | CASSHPLSPSGISYNEQFF
TRBJ2-7 | TRBV5-5 | . | TRBD1 | TGTGCCAGCATGGGACAGGGGGCATCCTACGAGCAGTACTTC | CASMGQGASYEQYF
TRBJ2-2 | TRBV11-1 | . | . | TGTGCCAGCAGCATCGGGACGGACGCCCCGAACACCGGGGAGCTGTTTTTT | CASSIGTDAPNTGELFF
TRBJ2-7 | TRBV28 | . | TRBD2 | TGTGCCAGCAGCTCAACCGGGACTAGCGACTACGAGCAGTACTTC | CASSSTGTSDYEQYF
TRBJ2-1 | TRBV6-5 | . | TRBD1 | TGTGCCAGCAGTCCCACAGGGGGCGCCTACAATGAGCAGTTCTTC | CASSPTGGAYNEQFF
TRBJ2-3 | TRBV7-9 | . | . | TGTTCTTGGGGGGGCCGTTCCACAGATACGCAGTATTTT | CSWGGRSTDTQYF
TRBJ2-7 | TRBV5-1 | . | TRBD2 | TGCGCCAGCAGCTCGGGGGGTTGGTTGGAAGGCGACGAGCAGTACTTC | CASSSGGWLEGDEQYF
TRBJ2-1 | TRBV7-9 | . | TRBD2 | TGTGCCAGCAGCGCATCCCCCGGACTAGCGGGAGGGGACTACAATGAGCAGTTCTTC | CASSASPGLAGGDYNEQFF
TRBJ2-1 | TRBV10-3 | once | . | TGTGCCATCAGTGAATCTACTTTGGACTACTCCTACAATGAGCAGTTCTTC | CAISESTLDYSYNEQFF